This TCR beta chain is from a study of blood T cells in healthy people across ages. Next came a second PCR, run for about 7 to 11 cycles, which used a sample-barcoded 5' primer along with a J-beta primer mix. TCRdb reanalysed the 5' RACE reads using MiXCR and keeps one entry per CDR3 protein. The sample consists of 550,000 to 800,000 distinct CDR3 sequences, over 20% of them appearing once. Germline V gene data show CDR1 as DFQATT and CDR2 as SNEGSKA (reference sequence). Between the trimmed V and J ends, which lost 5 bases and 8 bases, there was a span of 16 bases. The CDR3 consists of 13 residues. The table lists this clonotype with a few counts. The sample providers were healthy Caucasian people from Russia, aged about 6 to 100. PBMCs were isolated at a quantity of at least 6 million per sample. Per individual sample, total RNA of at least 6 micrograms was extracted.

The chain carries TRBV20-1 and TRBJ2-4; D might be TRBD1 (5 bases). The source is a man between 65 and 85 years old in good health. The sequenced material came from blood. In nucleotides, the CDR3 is TGCAGTGCTGGACCTCGGACACTATACATTCAGTACTTC. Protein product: CSAGPRTLYIQYF.